This T cell receptor (beta chain) stems from a study of neurological immune-mediated disorders. A single record per CDR3 protein comes from TCRdb applying MiXCR to the 5' RACE reads. The sample lists 80,000 to 95,000 distinct CDR3 sequences, roughly 3.5% occurring once. Unsorted libraries came from 2 million PBMCs stored at -80 °C. This clonotype was observed many times. Trimming removed 1 base from V and 4 bases from J; junction bases left unmatched: 5. The CDR3 covers 15 residues. The germline V gene encodes CDR1 KGHSH and CDR2 LQKENI. This chain links TRBV18 with TRBJ2-7, with TRBD1 matching 9 bases. This TCR was recovered from a woman in her forties or fifties with multiple sclerosis. Specimen: PBMCs. The CDR3 DNA reads TGTGCCAGCTCACCACAACAGGGGGCATTGTACGAGCAGTACTTC. Amino acids: CASSPQQGALYEQYF.